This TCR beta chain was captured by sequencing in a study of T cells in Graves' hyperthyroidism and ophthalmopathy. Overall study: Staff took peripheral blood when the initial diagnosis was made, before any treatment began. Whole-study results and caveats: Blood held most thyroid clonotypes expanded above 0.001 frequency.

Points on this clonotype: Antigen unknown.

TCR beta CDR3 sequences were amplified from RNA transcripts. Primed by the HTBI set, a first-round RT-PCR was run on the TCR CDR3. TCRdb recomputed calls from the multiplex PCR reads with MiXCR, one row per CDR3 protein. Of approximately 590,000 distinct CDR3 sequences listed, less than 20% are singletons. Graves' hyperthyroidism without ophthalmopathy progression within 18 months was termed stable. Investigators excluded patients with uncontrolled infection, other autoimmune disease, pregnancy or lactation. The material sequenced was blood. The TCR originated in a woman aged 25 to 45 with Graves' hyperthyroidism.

This chain's CDR3 is CASSLVASGRGDTQYF. The DNA of the CDR3 is TGTGCCAGCAGCTTAGTGGCTAGCGGGAGAGGGGATACGCAGTATTTT. V gene TRBV11-2 combines with J gene TRBJ2-3; 10 nucleotides match TRBD2. Trimming cost V 1 base and J 6 bases; bases outside gene matches: 7. There are 16 residues in the CDR3. From germline, CDR1 is SGHAT and CDR2 FQNNGV.